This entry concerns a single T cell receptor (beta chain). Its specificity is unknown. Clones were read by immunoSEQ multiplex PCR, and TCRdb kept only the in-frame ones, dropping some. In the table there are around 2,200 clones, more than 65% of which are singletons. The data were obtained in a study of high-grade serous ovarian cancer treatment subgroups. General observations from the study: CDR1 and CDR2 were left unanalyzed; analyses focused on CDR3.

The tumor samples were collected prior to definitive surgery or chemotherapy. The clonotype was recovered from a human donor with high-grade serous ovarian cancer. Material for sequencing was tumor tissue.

The CDR3 DNA sequence: TGTGCCATCAGCAACAGGGACACCGGGGAGCTGTTTTTT. Its protein product is CAISNRDTGELFF. This chain joins TRBV10-3 and TRBJ2-2; TRBD1 is a possible D gene (6 bases). The CDR3 runs to 13 residues. With 6 bases removed from V and 3 bases from J, the gap between germline ends came to 8 bases. Germline V gives CDR1 ENHRY, CDR2 SYGVKD.